What follows describes a single TCR beta chain. Its antigen is not yet known. Base qualities are missing; no much larger clone stands one base away. The data originate from a study of cytomegalovirus exposure and HLA in healthy donors (dated by TCRdb to about 2017). In the study overall: An earlier analysis of some 600 of the donors reported about 280 Gb of sequence data and 90 million to 120 million unique TCR beta sequences obtained from 180 million or so T cells. Roughly 310 gigabases of sequencing data and tens of millions of unique TCR sequences were included in an early release covering about 620 HLA-typed donors. Of the roughly 400 genotyped donors, about 80% fell in the genetic ancestry cluster associated with self-reported Caucasian donors. The study was designed to test whether signatures of past pathogen exposure could be identified by cataloging public T cell receptors. The T cell repertoires of under 700 subjects were profiled by immunosequencing and related to cytomegalovirus serostatus. In addition to the first cohort of 650 to 800 subjects, a separate validation cohort of some 120 different subjects was used. The study combined high-throughput TCR immunosequencing, statistical association of individual TCRs with disease status, and machine learning to predict cytomegalovirus infection status. To study patterns of TCR occurrence, a later analysis re-analyzed previously published TCR beta repertoires from just over 650 donors and added high-resolution HLA genotyping. Rather than drawing on any new phenotypic data, the later analysis identified candidate immune exposures from TCR beta sequences and the way those sequences occurred across donors. To decide whether each TCR beta V gene segment behaved as functional or pseudogenic, an earlier analysis of approximately 620 of the donors relied on high-throughput TCR beta sequencing. Donor age, sex, ethnicity and CMV serostatus were compiled alongside the repertoire data. In a later genetic analysis, genome-wide SNP genotypes for about three fifths of the 666 donors were used, and that subset was treated as a discovery cohort. All discovery cohort repertoires had been generated using a single sequencing platform. HLA typing included class I and class II loci at four-digit resolution. The number of donors typed differed by locus, with about 629-630 for A, B, C, DRB1 and DQB1, 522 for DQA1, over 600 for DPA1, and around 430 for DPB1. Because of strong linkage in the cohort, four or five DR-DQ haplotypes were treated as single units for association and clustering. Across some 400 genotyped donors of the cohort, an average of approximately 240,000 unique TCR beta nucleotide sequences per donor were sequenced, and 15% to 20% of those sequences were non-productive. On the study overall, not on this receptor specifically: A further reported finding was that TCR beta sequences accurately predicted the HLA-A and HLA-B alleles for most subjects in the first cohort. Most CMV-associated TCR beta chains appeared to be HLA-restricted in a later analysis, and the HLA associations seemed to be driven largely by CMV exposure. According to a later analysis, parvovirus B19, influenza, CMV and Epstein-Barr virus appeared linked to several top co-occurrence clusters. This cohort had only TCR beta chains sequenced, and the lack of alpha or paired-chain data limited which features could be detected. In an earlier analysis of a few hundred of the donors, most TCR beta V segments were observed in productive rearrangements about 87% or about 30% of the time, broadly matching IMGT annotations. A later analysis associated 16,951 TCR beta sequences with specific HLA alleles at a false discovery rate of 0.05. In a later analysis, TCR association rates were found to vary across HLA loci, with the most associated TCRs seen for DRB1 alleles and the fewest for HLA-C alleles. The only immune exposure information available for the cohort was CMV serostatus. In a later genetic analysis, a missense DCLRE1C variant was associated with V-gene and J-gene trimming of TCR beta chains, and the association was replicated in an independent cohort. While some public TCRs were present in many individuals, most TCR sequences turned up only very rarely across donors. The study listed approximately 150 TCR beta chains as associated with cytomegalovirus. Compared with equally common non-associated chains, HLA-associated TCR beta chains in a later analysis were more clonally expanded and had lower generation probabilities. The sequencing pipeline was judged likely to have produced a cluster of highly shared sequence variants as a technical artifact. HLA typing was unavailable for some donors at each locus, so association tests used only the typed subset. A later genetic analysis reported fewer N-insertions in productive TCRs among donors in an Asian-associated ancestry cluster than the roughly 700-donor mean. Correlated functional status among segregating V segments might reflect linkage disequilibrium, but an unknown experimental factor could not be ruled out. When HLA alleles, especially DR and DQ, strongly co-occurred, TCR associations were difficult to assign to individual alleles. Sequencing depth was assumed to be roughly uniform across donors in the presence/absence analyses, though that assumption may not hold. In vitro tests confirmed that a few of the cytomegalovirus-associated TCR beta chains recognize cytomegalovirus antigens. Because counts were too low, around 17 rarely observed V segments, including chromosome 9 orphons, were left out of the earlier analysis of some 640 of the donors. In both the original and validation cohorts, the classifier was reported to diagnose cytomegalovirus status with high specificity and sensitivity. According to the authors, the approach could potentially be generalized to other disease states and immunological phenotypes.

Libraries were constructed by the immunoSEQ multiplex PCR assay. A mixture of 60 forward primers for TCR Vbeta segments and 13 reverse primers for TCR Jbeta segments was used in the multiplex PCR. Amplification of the CDR3 region of rearranged TCR beta genes was performed with a multiplex PCR assay on genomic DNA. On the Illumina HiSeq System, the amplified TCR beta libraries were sequenced as 87-base-pair reads. The study's own analysis went as follows. Across the 670 or so repertoires, a later analysis counted approximately 83 million unique TCR beta chains, about 10 million of which were shared by at least two donors. Raw reads were error-corrected and collapsed into unique sequences by a nearest-neighbor algorithm in which closely related sequences were merged to remove PCR and sequencing errors. To assign V, D and J gene segments, CDR3 sequences were aligned to IMGT reference sequences. For a sequence to be retained, at least a six-nucleotide match to both a V gene segment and a J gene segment was required. A rearrangement was called productive if the CDR3 had no stop codons and remained in frame with V and J, and every other rearrangement was called non-productive. Following IMGT convention, CDR3 was defined as the stretch from the second conserved V-encoded cysteine up to the conserved J-encoded phenylalanine. In an earlier analysis of more than 550 of the donors, sequences lacking an unambiguous match to a single V gene segment were excluded. In an earlier analysis of around 600 of the donors, V segments were called functional above 56.7% productive rearrangements and were called segregating when the between-donor standard deviation exceeded 5%. A statistical classification framework was built to diagnose cytomegalovirus status from the catalog of TCR beta chain sequences. V and J gene assignment, in a later analysis, came from comparing TCR nucleotide sequences with IMGT/GENE-DB human TR gene sequences. The TCRdist pipeline was used in a later analysis to assign CDR3 sequences and most-parsimonious VDJ recombination scenarios. In a later analysis, every TCR beta chain was defined by the combination of its CDR3 amino acid sequence and its V-gene family, and reads without a unique V-gene family were dropped. A later analysis removed 550 to 650 highly shared, low-generation-probability nucleotide sequences to deal with suspected cross-contamination and a sequencing artifact. A later analysis calculated a clonal expansion index for each public chain from normalized within-repertoire ranks of inferred template counts. A later analysis computed generation probabilities with a VDJ recombination model fitted to out-of-frame rearrangements, and checked the results against IGoR. Hypergeometric tests were used in a later analysis to score TCR-TCR, TCR-HLA and TCR-CMV co-occurrence, with a repertoire-size bias correction applied to the TCR pairs. A later analysis estimated false discovery rates by permuting HLA or CMV assignments 20 times. In a later analysis, co-occurring TCRs were grouped using DBSCAN, and TCRdist sequence similarity was added for clustering within HLA-allele-positive subsets. Repertoires with fewer than 30,000 or more than 120,000 public chains were left out of co-occurrence clustering, as were five repertoires with anomalous nucleotide sharing. This is the immuneACCESS table as TCRdb keeps it, with only in-frame sequences that have V and J called. A part of the clones is gone; compared with another copy, unresolved V genes explain less than half, and the rest is unexplained. V, J and clone size are those of that table, while D and trimming were read from the DNA. Recorded for this sample are about 100,000 clones; almost 80% of them occurred a single time. Around 6.1% of the sample goes to the ten largest clones.

In total, over 600 healthy bone marrow donors made up the cohort. Cohort members were all nominally healthy when sampled, although unrecorded immune exposures were likely present. The donor was CMV seropositive and belonged to the group of 250 to 300 seropositive cohort members. A peripheral blood sample was collected from each donor, and TCR beta sequencing was performed on peripheral blood mononuclear cells. Genomic DNA extraction from the blood cell samples was performed with the Qiagen DNeasy Blood Extraction Kit. The TCR comes from a man in his 60s in good health and CMV-seropositive. The specimen sequenced was PBMCs.

The DNA sequence is given as TGTGCCAGCAGTTTAGGCCGTAACTACGAGCAGTACTTC. The encoded protein is CASSLGRNYEQYF. This chain is built from TRBV27 and TRBJ2-7, with the D gene not confidently named. The trim is 2 bases for V and 3 bases for J, with a gap of 8 bases between the germline ends. The CDR3 spans 13 residues, from the cysteine through the phenylalanine. Only the CDR3 DNA stays, 39 bases, in frame from base 1. The germline V gene (reference sequence) sets CDR1 to MNHEY and CDR2 to SMNVEV.